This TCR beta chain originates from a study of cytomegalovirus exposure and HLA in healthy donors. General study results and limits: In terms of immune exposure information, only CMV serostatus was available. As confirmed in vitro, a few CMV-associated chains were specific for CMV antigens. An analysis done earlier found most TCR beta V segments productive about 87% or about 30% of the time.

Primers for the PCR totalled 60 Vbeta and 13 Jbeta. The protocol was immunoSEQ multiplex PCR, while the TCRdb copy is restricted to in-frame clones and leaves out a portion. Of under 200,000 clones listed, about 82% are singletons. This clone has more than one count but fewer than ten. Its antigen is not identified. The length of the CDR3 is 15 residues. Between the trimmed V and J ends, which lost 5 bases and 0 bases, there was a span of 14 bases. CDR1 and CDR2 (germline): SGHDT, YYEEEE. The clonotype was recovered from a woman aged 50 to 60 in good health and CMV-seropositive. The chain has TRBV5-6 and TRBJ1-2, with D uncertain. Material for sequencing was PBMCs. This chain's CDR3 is CASRARRVSNYGYTF. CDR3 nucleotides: TGTGCCAGCAGGGCCCGGCGGGTTTCTAACTATGGCTACACCTTC.